One and the same sample provided the 27 T cell receptor beta chains below, sequenced in a study of blood T cell repertoires in COVID-19 (dated by TCRdb to the early 2020s). Receptor amplification or capture employed the immunoSEQ multiplex PCR assay. Drawn from immuneACCESS, this table holds only the in-frame rearrangements with V and J called that TCRdb kept. Clones are partly lost; checked studies trace under half to an unresolved V gene and leave the rest unexplained. Recorded for this sample are some 170,000 clones; about 79% of them occurred a single time. Around 15% of the sample rests with the top ten. The sequenced sample consisted of PBMCs or T cells enriched from blood (not recorded which). The receptors were sampled from a man in his fifties who had recovered from COVID-19.

The chain employs TRBV7-9 and TRBJ1-1, with TRBD1 identical over 8 bases. The CDR3 length is 14 residues. V trimming: 5 bases; J trimming: 4 bases; junction bases outside the gene matches: 6. Germline V gives CDR1 SEHNR, CDR2 FQNEAQ (reference sequence). The CDR3 sequence is CASSLTGAGTEAFF. DNA for the CDR3: TGTGCCAGCAGCCTGACAGGGGCCGGCACTGAAGCTTTCTTT.

The chain combines TRBV5-1 with TRBJ2-7; D may be TRBD1 (6 bases). Germline V CDR1 and CDR2: SGHRS, YFSETQ. The CDR3 extends over 13 amino acids. Trimming removed 4 bases from V and 0 bases from J, with 8 bases in between. CDR3 loop: CASSRDTSYEQYF. DNA for the CDR3: TGCGCCAGCAGCAGGGACACCTCCTACGAGCAGTACTTC.

The rearrangement links TRBV5-1 to TRBJ2-3; 8 bases map to TRBD1. CDR3 length: 15 residues. Trimming took 5 bases from V and 1 from J; bases not matched to a gene: 6. CDR1 is SGHRS and CDR2 is YFSETQ in the germline V gene. The CDR3 nucleotides read TGCGCCAGCAGGGACGGACAGGGTGGCACAGATACGCAGTATTTT. This sequence encodes CASRDGQGGTDTQYF.

CDR3 region: CASSPTGLNNQPQHF. In DNA form, the CDR3 reads TGTGCCAGCTCACCAACCGGGTTAAACAATCAGCCCCAGCATTTT. The chain links TRBV18 to TRBJ1-5; no reliable D call. The CDR3 totals 15 residues. The ends were cut back, 2 bases at V and 3 bases at J, with 11 bases in the middle. Per the germline V gene, CDR1 is KGHSH and CDR2 is LQKENI.

This clone showed up just once. The V gene is TRBV3-1 (or the pseudogene TRBV3-2), the J gene TRBJ1-1; D is perhaps TRBD1 (5 bases). Trimming stripped 3 bases from V and 7 bases from J, with 18 bases between. Per the germline V gene, CDR1 is LGHDT and CDR2 is YNNKEL (reference sequence). CDR3 length: 15 residues. CDR3 residues: CASSHMGGANFEAFF. DNA for the CDR3: TGTGCCAGCAGCCATATGGGAGGGGCCAACTTTGAAGCTTTCTTT.

This chain links TRBV2 with TRBJ2-5; 7 positions match TRBD2. V gave up 3 bases and J gave up 7 bases; unmatched junction bases: 5. Germline CDR1 is SNHLY and CDR2 is FYNNEI. The CDR3 has 13 amino acids. The chain's CDR3 is CASSEPLARTQYF. The CDR3 bases are TGTGCCAGCAGTGAGCCACTAGCGAGGACCCAGTACTTC.

The V gene is TRBV7-2, the J gene TRBJ2-7; no definite D call. The CDR3 extends over 14 amino acids. The ends were cut back, 2 bases at V and 1 base at J, with 9 bases in the middle. CDR1 and CDR2 from the germline V gene are SGHTA and FQGNSA. CDR3 region: CASSLFPPSYEQYF. CDR3 nucleotides: TGTGCCAGCAGCTTATTCCCCCCGTCCTACGAGCAGTACTTC.

The chain joins TRBV28 to TRBJ1-3, with TRBD1 as a possible D gene (6 bases). The length of the CDR3 is 16 residues. V was clipped by 2 bases and J by 2 bases, with 13 bases between them. The germline gives CDR1 MDHEN, CDR2 SYDVKM. The DNA of the CDR3 is TGTGCCAGCAGTTTACTTCGACAGGCGGCTGGAAACACCATATATTTT. Translated: CASSLLRQAAGNTIYF.

This clone occurred a few times. This chain uses TRBV6-5 with TRBJ1-1; perhaps TRBD1 as D (6 bases). The CDR3 has 14 residues. V was trimmed by 6 bases and J by 1 base, leaving 12 bases between them. Germline CDR1 reads MNHEY; CDR2 reads SVGAGI. CDR3 in amino acids: CASRRGGGNTEAFF. CDR3 bases: TGTGCCAGCAGGAGGGGAGGGGGGAACACTGAAGCTTTCTTT.

This chain joins TRBV7-8 and TRBJ1-5, with 8 bases matching TRBD1. CDR1 and CDR2 (germline): SGHVS, FQNEAQ. The CDR3 has 13 residues. After removal of 6 bases from V and 7 bases from J, the junction contained 5 bases not matched to a gene. The CDR3, as DNA: TGTGCCAGCAGTACAGGGGGGAGACAGCCCCAGCATTTT. Translation: CASSTGGRQPQHF.

The J gene is TRBJ1-1, the V gene TRBV30, with D hard to call. V was shortened by 2 bases and J by 1 base, with 11 bases between the two germline ends. The CDR3 totals 14 residues. Germline V gene sequence: CDR1 GTSNPN, CDR2 SVGIG (reference sequence). This CDR3 reads CAWSQRGGNTEAFF. The DNA of the CDR3 is TGTGCCTGGAGTCAACGAGGAGGGAACACTGAAGCTTTCTTT.

CDR3 bases: TGTGCCAGCAGCTCAATGGGATCAGGGTCCTACGAGCAGTACTTC. Protein: CASSSMGSGSYEQYF. The V gene is TRBV7-9, the J gene TRBJ2-7; maybe TRBD1 (5 bases). The CDR3 spans 15 residues. Looked up from germline, CDR1 is SEHNR and CDR2 is FQNEAQ (reference sequence). Trimming removed 4 bases at V and 1 base at J, with 14 bases between.

CDR3 bases: TGTGCCAGCAGTCCCCGACACGCAACTAATGAAAAACTGTTTTTT. Encoded protein: CASSPRHATNEKLFF. The chain joins TRBV3-1 (or the pseudogene TRBV3-2) to TRBJ1-4; D is uncertain. Germline assignment: CDR1 LGHDT and CDR2 YNNKEL (reference sequence). The CDR3 spans 15 residues. V lost 6 bases and J 0 bases, leaving 11 bases between the germline ends.

The chain has TRBV28 and TRBJ2-2, with D maybe TRBD2 (5 bases). The CDR3 is made up of 14 amino acids. Trimming took off 6 bases at V and 1 base at J, with 9 bases between the two ends. The germline V gene has CDR1 MDHEN and CDR2 SYDVKM. In nucleotides, the CDR3 is TGTGCCAGCAGCCCCGCGGGGAACACCGGGGAGCTGTTTTTT. Residues: CASSPAGNTGELFF.

The chain uses TRBV24-1 and TRBJ2-1; 8 nucleotides align to TRBD1. Germline trimming cut 2 bases from V and 0 bases from J; bases unmatched to any gene: 11. The germline gives CDR1 KGHDR, CDR2 SFDVKD. The CDR3 consists of 19 residues. This CDR3 reads CATSDSSGTGSSSYNEQFF. In DNA form, the CDR3 reads TGTGCCACCAGTGATTCCTCCGGGACAGGTTCTAGCTCCTACAATGAGCAGTTCTTC.

V is TRBV7-9 and J is TRBJ2-1, with a weak D call TRBD2 (5 bases). V was clipped by 4 bases and J by 9 bases, with 7 bases between them. CDR1 is SEHNR, CDR2 FQNEAQ, per germline (reference sequence). The CDR3 is made up of 11 amino acids. The CDR3 spells CASSYRGEQFF. For the CDR3, the DNA is TGTGCCAGCAGCTATCGGGGTGAGCAGTTCTTC.

The chain recombines TRBV28 with TRBJ2-7; 8 bases agree with TRBD1. The germline V gene encodes CDR1 MDHEN and CDR2 SYDVKM. Trimming took 1 base from V and 5 from J; bases not matched to a gene: 10. CDR3 length equals 16 residues. The DNA of the CDR3 is TGTGCCAGCAGTTTATTGGCAGGGGGCGTCGTCGACGAGCAGTACTTC. Protein: CASSLLAGGVVDEQYF. Complete variable domain (other parts from reference TRBV28 and TRBJ2-7): DVKVTQSSRYLVKRTGEKVFLECVQDMDHENMFWYRQDPGLGLRLIYFSYDVKMKEKGDIPEGYSVSREKKERFSLILESASTNQTSMYLCASSLLAGGVVDEQYFGPGTRLTVT.

In its sample, this clone was seen once. This chain uses TRBV27 with TRBJ2-3; D gene ambiguous. The V gene's germline CDR1 is MNHEY and CDR2 SMNVEV (reference sequence). This CDR3 contains 13 residues. V lost 4 bases to trimming and J lost 6 bases, with 11 bases between them. CDR3 in amino acids: CASSWVRSDTQYF. CDR3 DNA sequence: TGTGCCAGCAGTTGGGTTAGGAGTGATACGCAGTATTTT.

The chain links TRBV5-5 to TRBJ1-2; D gene unclear. CDR1 and CDR2 from the germline V gene are SGHKS and YYEKEE (reference sequence). Trimming pared 1 base from V and 0 bases from J, leaving 10 bases between. The CDR3 spans 15 residues. CDR3 protein: CASSLPHFANYGYTF. The CDR3 region has the DNA TGTGCCAGCAGCTTGCCCCATTTTGCTAACTATGGCTACACCTTC.

Of note for this clone: Other DNA sequences in the sample encode the same CDR3. The rearrangement links TRBV12-5 to TRBJ1-5; D call uncertain. The V and J ends lost 6 bases and 4 bases respectively, with 10 bases between them. The CDR3 is 13 amino acids. Germline lookup yields CDR1 LGHNT and CDR2 FRNRAP. The CDR3 reads CASGHGENQPQHF. CDR3 DNA sequence: TGTGCTAGTGGCCACGGAGAAAATCAGCCCCAGCATTTT.

This clone appeared a few times. The chain has TRBV2 and TRBJ2-5, with 12 bases matching TRBD1. The CDR3 contains 13 residues. The germline V gene has CDR1 SNHLY and CDR2 FYNNEI. V gave up 11 bases and J gave up 5 bases; unmatched junction bases: 6. The CDR3 nucleotides read TGTGCCGAGGGGGGGACAGGGGGCGAGACCCAGTACTTC. This gives the protein CAEGGTGGETQYF. Using reference TRBV2 and TRBJ2-5 for the parts outside the CDR3, the full variable domain is EPEVTQTPSHQVTQMGQEVILRCVPISNHLYFYWYRQILGQKVEFLVSFYNNEISEKSEIFDDQFSVERPDGSNFTLKIRSTKLEDSAMYFCAEGGTGGETQYFGPGTRLLVL.

The gene calls are TRBV6-1 and TRBJ1-2; 7 bases are a match to TRBD1. CDR3 size: 17 residues. After removal of 3 bases from V and 6 bases from J, the junction contained 16 bases not matched to a gene. CDR1 and CDR2 (germline): MNHNS, SASEGT. This CDR3 is CASSESAGGSGVDGYTF. The CDR3 coding sequence is TGTGCCAGCAGTGAGTCGGCAGGGGGGAGTGGGGTCGATGGCTACACCTTC.

J is TRBJ2-1 and V is TRBV9, with 12 bases identical to TRBD2. V lost 1 base to trimming and J lost 5 bases; unmatched junction nucleotides: 1. From germline, CDR1 is SGDLS and CDR2 YYNGEE. There are 15 residues in the CDR3. CDR3 residues: CASSVRLAGDNEQFF. The CDR3 DNA follows: TGTGCCAGCAGCGTACGACTAGCGGGGGACAATGAGCAGTTCTTC.

V and J are TRBV7-8 and TRBJ2-1; D not certain. Germline V gene lookup returns CDR1 SGHVS and CDR2 FQNEAQ. The V gene lost 11 bases and the J gene lost 3 bases, with 17 bases spanning the gap. The CDR3 has 14 residues. The CDR3 is CAASATTHYNEQFF. CDR3 in DNA: TGTGCCGCCTCAGCGACCACACACTACAATGAGCAGTTCTTC. Combining the CDR3 with reference TRBV7-8 and TRBJ2-1 gives the whole variable domain GAGVSQSPRYKVAKRGQDVALRCDPISGHVSLFWYQQALGQGPEFLTYFQNEAQLDKSGLPSDRFFAERPEGSVSTLKIQRTQQEDSAVYLCAASATTHYNEQFFGPGTRLTVL.

The V call is TRBV7-6, the J call TRBJ2-1, with a weak D call TRBD2 (7 bases). Germline V gene sequence: CDR1 SGHVS, CDR2 FNYEAQ. The CDR3 has 17 residues. V lost 5 bases, J lost 3 bases, and 20 bases lay in between. Written as DNA, the CDR3 is TGTGCCAGCAGCCGTGTTGGGGGGGGCCAGGGCTACAATGAGCAGTTCTTC. Its translation is CASSRVGGGQGYNEQFF.

The rearrangement links TRBV3-1 (or the pseudogene TRBV3-2) to TRBJ2-7, with TRBD1 identical over 9 bases. CDR3 length equals 15 residues. The V segment lost 1 base and the J segment 9 bases; nucleotides outside the gene matches: 10. In germline, CDR1 is LGHDT, CDR2 YNNKEL (reference sequence). The CDR3 DNA reads TGTGCCAGCAGCCAAGTACAGGGGGCCTTATTGTCGCAGTACTTC. It codes for CASSQVQGALLSQYF.

This chain uses TRBV20-1 with TRBJ2-7, with D possibly matching TRBD1 (5 bases). CDR3 length: 14 amino acids. Germline V gene sequence: CDR1 DFQATT, CDR2 SNEGSKA (reference sequence). Trimming took off 3 bases at V and 5 bases at J, with 17 bases between the two ends. CDR3 DNA: TGCAGTGCTAGTCGAACAGGTCTAGGCAACGAGCAGTACTTC. Protein: CSASRTGLGNEQYF.